The source of this TCR beta chain is a study of control samples from healthy donors and cancer patients (dated by TCRdb to between 2020 and 2021). The library was prepared using the immunoSEQ multiplex PCR assay. TCRdb took this table from immuneACCESS and kept in-frame rearrangements with V and J called. Such tables lack part of the clones; where checked against another copy, unresolved V genes explain under half of the gap, and the rest is unexplained. The sample table holds roughly 220,000 clones, of which about 93% were seen once. The ten largest clones add up to roughly 1.6% of the sample. According to the germline V gene (reference sequence), CDR1 reads SGHNT and CDR2 reads YYREEE. V has 4 bases trimmed and J has 9 bases trimmed; junction bases matching no gene number 10. Including the terminal cysteine and phenylalanine, the CDR3 comprises 15 residues. This entry keeps only the CDR3 DNA: 45 bases, framed from base 1.

Points on this clone: Its antigen is not yet known. No base quality values were provided; no much bigger clone lies one nucleotide off.

The rearrangement joined TRBV5-4 to TRBJ2-1; 10 bases in the middle match TRBD1. The sequence derives from a man aged 45-65 years in good health. What was sequenced was blood. The bases are TGTGCCAGCAGCACCGGGACAGGGGTAGGTTCTGAGCAGTTCTTC. The resulting protein is CASSTGTGVGSEQFF.